This TCR beta chain was retrieved from a study of T cells in Graves' hyperthyroidism and ophthalmopathy. Aged 18 to 65, the patients had hyperthyroidism that was newly diagnosed and had lasted under 2 months. The sample holds many counts of this clonotype. Amplified TCR beta CDR3 regions derived from RNA transcripts. Using the HTBI primer set, a first-round RT-PCR was run on the TCR CDR3. MiXCR was run by TCRdb on the multiplex PCR reads, yielding one entry per CDR3 protein. The sample records approximately 630,000 distinct CDR3 sequences, around 15% being singletons. The V segment lost 5 bases and the J segment 1 base; nucleotides outside the gene matches: 11. This CDR3 has 18 residues. Germline CDR1 MNHNS, CDR2 SASEGT.

The source of this sequence is a woman aged 25 to 45 with Graves' hyperthyroidism. The sequenced material came from blood. The chain combines TRBV6-1 with TRBJ2-6; TRBD1 agrees at 7 bases. The CDR3 nucleotides are TGTGCCAGCAGTTCCGACAGGGCGCACCCATCTGGGGCCAACGTCCTGACTTTC. Residues: CASSSDRAHPSGANVLTF.